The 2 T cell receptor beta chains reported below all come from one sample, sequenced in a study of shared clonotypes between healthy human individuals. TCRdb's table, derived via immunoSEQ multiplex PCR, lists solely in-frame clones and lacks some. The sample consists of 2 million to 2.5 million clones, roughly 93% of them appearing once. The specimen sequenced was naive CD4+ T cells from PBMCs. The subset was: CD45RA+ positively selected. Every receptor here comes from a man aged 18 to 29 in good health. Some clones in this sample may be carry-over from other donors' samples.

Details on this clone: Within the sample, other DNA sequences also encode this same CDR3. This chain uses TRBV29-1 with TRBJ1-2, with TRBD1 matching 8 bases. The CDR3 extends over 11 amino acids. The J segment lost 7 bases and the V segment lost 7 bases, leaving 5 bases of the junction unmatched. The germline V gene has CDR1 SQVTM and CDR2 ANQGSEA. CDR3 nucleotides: TGCAGCGCCCGGACAGGGTCTGGCTACACCTTC. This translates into CSARTGSGYTF.

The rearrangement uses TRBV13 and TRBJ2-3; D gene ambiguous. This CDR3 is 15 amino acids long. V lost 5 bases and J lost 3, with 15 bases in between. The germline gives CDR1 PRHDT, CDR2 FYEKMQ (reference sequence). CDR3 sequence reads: CASSPSPIPTDTQYF. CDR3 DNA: TGTGCCAGCAGCCCCAGCCCCATCCCTACAGATACGCAGTATTTT.